The subject of this entry is one TCR beta chain. The record originates from a study of blood T cell repertoires in COVID-19. Profiled with immunoSEQ multiplex PCR; TCRdb holds only in-frame clones, not every one. The top ten clones hold more than 5.5% of a sample with over 200,000 clones, 75% to 90% of them seen once. Per the germline V gene, CDR1 is MGHDK and CDR2 is SYGVNS. The CDR3 contains 16 residues. V lost 4 bases, J lost 0 bases, and 4 bases stayed unmatched. The TCR originated in a man aged 60 to 69 who had recovered from COVID-19. The source material was peripheral blood. The rearrangement joins TRBV25-1 to TRBJ2-1, with 9 bases aligning to TRBD1. CDR3 in DNA: TGTGCCAGCAGTGGGGGGACAGGGAGCTCCTACAATGAGCAGTTCTTC. It specifies CASSGGTGSSYNEQFF.